This TCR beta chain was identified in a study of blood T cell repertoires in COVID-19. Study information: The study drew acute and convalescent COVID-19 samples from the United States, Italy and Spain. In each case, the material was cDNA or gDNA derived from T cells, B-cell-depleted T cells, or PBMCs.

Sequenced by immunoSEQ multiplex PCR; TCRdb stores in-frame clones only, minus some. The sample has 450,000 or so clones; around 89% are singletons. Germline V CDR1 and CDR2: SGHRS, YFSETQ. V was clipped by 4 bases and J by 4 bases, with 20 bases between them. There are 17 residues in the CDR3. The chain has TRBV5-1 and TRBJ1-4, with D possibly being TRBD1 (5 bases). The sequence derives from a woman in her thirties or forties with COVID-19, enrolled during active disease. The specimen was peripheral blood. DNA for the CDR3: TGCGCCAGCAGCCCCCGGGCGGGGCGCTTAGGTAATGAAAAACTGTTTTTT. Translating gives CASSPRAGRLGNEKLFF. Full variable domain (outside the CDR3, taken from reference TRBV5-1 and TRBJ1-4): KAGVTQTPRYLIKTRGQQVTLSCSPISGHRSVSWYQQTPGQGLQFLFEYFSETQRNKGNFPGRFSGRQFSNSRSEMNVSTLELGDSALYLCASSPRAGRLGNEKLFFGSGTQLSVL.